This TCR beta chain stems from a study of blood T cell repertoires in COVID-19. Across the study: Acute and convalescent COVID-19 specimens originated in the United States, Italy and Spain. Nucleic acid was either cDNA or gDNA, and it came from T cells, B-cell-depleted T cells, or PBMCs.

Per the authors' pipeline: Estimation of nucleated cell counts was performed using reference gene primer amplification. Clones were read by immunoSEQ multiplex PCR, and TCRdb kept only the in-frame ones, dropping some. Clone size and the V and J calls come from that table; the DNA yielded D and trimming. The sample shows about 66,000 clones, just over 85% of them seen only once. The CDR3 has 16 amino acids. The junction had 0 bases not matched to a gene; V was cut back by 4 bases and J by 0 bases. The V gene's germline CDR1 is ENHRY and CDR2 SYGVKD. V gene TRBV10-3 combines with J gene TRBJ2-1, with 13 bases lining up with TRBD2. This sequence was found in a man aged 45 to 65 with active COVID-19. The specimen was peripheral blood. The CDR3 DNA sequence: TGTGCCATCAGTGGGACTAGCGGGAGCTCCTACAATGAGCAGTTCTTC. Translating gives CAISGTSGSSYNEQFF.